This TCR beta chain was observed in a study of CD8 T cells in acute hepatitis C reinfection. In the study overall: CD8+ T cells recognizing the HCV NS3-1073 epitope were profiled acutely and after viral clearance. Study-wide results and caveats: Acute resolver, follow-up resolver and acute chronic samples had similar high diversity. TRBV04 and TRBV06 were preferentially used in all groups, not explained by naive pool overrepresentation.

Time point described: acute HCV infection, within 168 days of estimated infection date. Sequencing of hepatitis C virus-specific cells was done ex vivo rather than after in vitro expansion. Every 3 months, donors from a Montreal cohort of people who inject drugs were followed. A tetramer loaded with NS3 peptide 1073-1081 identified HCV-specific cells. Libraries were prepared by immunoSEQ multiplex PCR; TCRdb keeps only in-frame clonotypes and omits some of them. The sample has over a thousand clones, 40% to 60% seen once; the top ten hold more than 9%. Notes on this clone: A read error may produce the germline difference seen at one junction end.

There are 14 residues in the CDR3. The sample was HCV NS3-1073 tetramer-sorted CD8+ T cells from PBMCs, taken during acute infection. The source of this sequence is a woman between 18 and 30 years old who spontaneously cleared hepatitis C infection. V is TRBV5-3 and J is TRBJ2-7, with D unclear. TRBV5-3 falls under the ORF class, with uncertain function. The CDR3 loop is CASSLGLQAYEQYF. CDR3 nucleotides: TGTGCCAGCAGCTTGGGGTTGCAGGCTTACGAGCAGTACTTC.